This T cell receptor beta chain came from a study of blood T cell repertoires in COVID-19. Germline CDR1 is SGHRS and CDR2 is YFSETQ. V dropped 5 bases and J dropped 0 bases, with 14 bases sitting between them. The CDR3 sequence is 15 residues long. Using immunoSEQ multiplex PCR, the repertoire was profiled, and TCRdb retains in-frame clones only, with some absent. In the table there are roughly 68,000 clones, 91% of which are singletons. The specimen sequenced was peripheral blood. The receptor comes from a man in his forties with COVID-19, enrolled during active disease. This chain links TRBV5-1 with TRBJ1-2; D gene uncertain. Here the CDR3 DNA reads TGCGCCAGCAGTCGGCCAGGCGTTACTAACTATGGCTACACCTTC. Amino acids: CASSRPGVTNYGYTF.